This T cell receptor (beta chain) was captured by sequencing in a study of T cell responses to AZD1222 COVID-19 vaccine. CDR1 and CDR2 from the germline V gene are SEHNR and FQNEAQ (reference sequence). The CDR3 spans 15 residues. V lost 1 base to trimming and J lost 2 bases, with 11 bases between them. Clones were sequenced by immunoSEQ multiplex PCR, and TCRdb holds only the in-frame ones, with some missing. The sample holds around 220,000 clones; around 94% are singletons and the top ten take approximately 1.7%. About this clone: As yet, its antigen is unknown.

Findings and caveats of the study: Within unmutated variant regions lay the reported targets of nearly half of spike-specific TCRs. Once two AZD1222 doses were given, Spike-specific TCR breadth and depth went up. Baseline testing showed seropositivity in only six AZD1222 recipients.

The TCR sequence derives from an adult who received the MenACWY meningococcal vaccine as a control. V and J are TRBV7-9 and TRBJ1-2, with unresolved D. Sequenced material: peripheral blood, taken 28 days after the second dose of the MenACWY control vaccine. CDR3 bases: TGTGCCAGCAGCTTAGGCCCGGGCGAGAACTATGGCTACACCTTC. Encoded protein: CASSLGPGENYGYTF. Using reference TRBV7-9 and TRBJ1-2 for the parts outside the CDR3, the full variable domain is DTGVSQNPRHKITKRGQNVTFRCDPISEHNRLYWYRQTLGQGPEFLTYFQNEAQLEKSRLLSDRFSAERPKGSFSTLEIQRTEQGDSAMYLCASSLGPGENYGYTFGSGTRLTVV.